These 22 T cell receptor beta chains originate from one sample sequenced in a study of T-cell reconstitution after alpha-beta-depleted transplantation in children. Researchers prepared the TCRbeta library using unique molecular identifiers, the study reports. MiXCR was run by TCRdb on the PCR reads, yielding one entry per CDR3 protein. The table lists around 580,000 distinct CDR3 sequences, roughly 24% of them singletons. This specimen was PBMCs, mostly from graft donor cells, taken 360 days after TCRalphabeta/CD19-depleted stem cell transplant. These receptors originate from a boy in the first two years of life who had a stem cell transplant for acute myeloid leukemia, so the T cells may come from the graft donor.

The V gene is TRBV20-1, the J gene TRBJ1-5, with a possible D match to TRBD1 (5 bases). CDR1 and CDR2 (germline): DFQATT, SNEGSKA (reference sequence). V lost 3 bases, J lost 0 bases, and 12 bases lay in between. The CDR3 length is 15 residues. The CDR3 region is CSARAGDRSNQPQHF. Written as DNA, the CDR3 is TGCAGTGCTAGGGCCGGGGACCGTAGCAATCAGCCCCAGCATTTT.

CDR3 sequence: CASSLSAGGTGELFF. CDR3 bases: TGTGCCAGCAGCTTATCGGCGGGGGGCACCGGGGAGCTGTTTTTT. This chain joins TRBV11-2 and TRBJ2-2; 8 bases are a match to TRBD2. This CDR3 has 15 amino acids. Germline V gives CDR1 SGHAT, CDR2 FQNNGV. V was clipped by 2 bases and J by 4 bases; unmatched bases: 3.

This clonotype appeared a few times. This rearrangement joins TRBV4-3 to TRBJ2-5; D remains ambiguous. V was clipped by 0 bases and J by 5 bases, with 16 bases between them. The CDR3 length is 16 residues. The V gene's germline CDR1 is LGHNA and CDR2 YSLEER. CDR3 sequence (DNA): TGCGCCAGCAGCCAAGAAGGAGCGCGTCCAAGGGAGACCCAGTACTTC. Protein sequence: CASSQEGARPRETQYF.

V is TRBV3-1 and J is TRBJ2-1; 7 bases line up with TRBD2. V was pared by 0 bases and J by 8 bases, with 4 bases of the junction left unmatched. Germline values: CDR1 LGHDT, CDR2 YNNKEL (reference sequence). This CDR3 has 14 amino acids. The CDR3 region is CASSQEGGIDEQFF. The CDR3 region has the DNA TGTGCCAGCAGCCAAGAGGGAGGGATCGATGAGCAGTTCTTC.

This clonotype was recorded at least ten times. The CDR3 spells CSARDKPGPYNSPLHF. In DNA form, the CDR3 reads TGCAGTGCTAGAGATAAACCGGGACCCTATAATTCACCCCTCCACTTT. The chain links TRBV20-1 to TRBJ1-6; D is possibly TRBD1 (5 bases). Germline values: CDR1 DFQATT, CDR2 SNEGSKA (reference sequence). The CDR3 extends over 16 amino acids. Trimming took 0 bases from V and 2 from J, leaving 11 bases between them.

The V gene is TRBV6-5, the J gene TRBJ1-1; D might be TRBD1 (6 bases). The V and J ends lost 2 bases and 1 base respectively, with 14 bases between them. The V gene's germline CDR1 is MNHEY and CDR2 SVGAGI. The CDR3 spans 16 residues. The CDR3 loop reads CASSYQRTVPNTEAFF. CDR3 sequence (DNA): TGTGCCAGCAGTTACCAGAGGACAGTCCCGAACACTGAAGCTTTCTTT.

The chain employs TRBV7-9 and TRBJ2-7; the D is unclear. V lost 4 bases to trimming and J lost 5 bases, with 15 bases between them. Germline CDR1 reads SEHNR; CDR2 reads FQNEAQ (reference sequence). The CDR3 extends over 14 amino acids. The CDR3 bases are TGTGCCAGCAGCTCGCCAACCCCGGACCACGAGCAGTACTTC. Encoded protein: CASSSPTPDHEQYF.

There are many counts of this clonotype. The chain combines TRBV7-9 with TRBJ1-1, with unresolved D. Trimming removed 1 base at V and 4 bases at J, with 10 bases between. Germline V gives CDR1 SEHNR, CDR2 FQNEAQ (reference sequence). This CDR3 has 14 amino acids. CDR3 residues: CASSLEGRFTEAFF. As DNA, the CDR3 is TGTGCCAGCAGCTTAGAGGGTCGTTTCACTGAAGCTTTCTTT.

The chain joins TRBV25-1 to TRBJ1-2, with TRBD1 identical over 11 bases. Unmatched junction bases numbered 5, after V lost 8 bases and J lost 3 bases. This CDR3 region has 14 residues. Germline loops: CDR1 MGHDK, CDR2 SYGVNS. CDR3 nucleotides: TGTGCCAGCGGGGCGGGACAGGGGGACTATGGCTACACCTTC. Its translation is CASGAGQGDYGYTF.

The chain links TRBV7-9 to TRBJ2-5; D assignment may be TRBD1 or TRBD2 (5 bases each). This CDR3 region has 14 residues. Germline V lookup: CDR1 SEHNR, CDR2 FQNEAQ (reference sequence). V was cut by 2 bases and J by 5 bases, with 12 bases left in between. The CDR3 reads CASSLNVGDETQYF. The CDR3 DNA sequence: TGTGCCAGCAGCTTAAACGTGGGGGATGAGACCCAGTACTTC.

This clonotype was detected only a few times. The gene calls are TRBV12-3 or TRBV12-4 and TRBJ1-2; TRBD1 might be the D (6 bases). This CDR3 is 15 amino acids long. Trimming took 3 bases from V and 4 from J, leaving 15 bases between them. The CDR3 spells CASSLSPDSRYGYTF. Here the CDR3 DNA reads TGTGCCAGCAGTTTGTCCCCGGACAGCCGCTATGGCTACACCTTC.

The gene calls are TRBV20-1 and TRBJ2-3; the match to TRBD1 covers 8 bases. In germline, CDR1 is DFQATT, CDR2 SNEGSKA (reference sequence). CDR3 length: 16 amino acids. The J segment lost 2 bases and the V segment lost 6 bases, leaving 13 bases of the junction unmatched. The CDR3 DNA reads as TGCAGTGCCTTCCAGGGGGCGCGGACCACCACAGATACGCAGTATTTT. It yields the protein CSAFQGARTTTDTQYF.

The DNA of the CDR3 is TGTGCCAGCAGCCTGGGGACAGGGTGGGAGCAGTTCTTC. Amino acids: CASSLGTGWEQFF. The chain couples TRBV7-2 to TRBJ2-1, with 9 bases that match TRBD1. Germline V gene sequence: CDR1 SGHTA, CDR2 FQGNSA. The length of the CDR3 is 13 residues. Trimming removed 5 bases from V and 10 bases from J; junction bases left unmatched: 6. The complete variable domain, with remaining parts taken from reference TRBV7-2 and TRBJ2-1, reads GAGVSQSPSNKVTEKGKDVELRCDPISGHTALYWYRQSLGQGLEFLIYFQGNSAPDKSGLPSDRFSAERTGGSVSTLTIQRTQQEDSAVYLCASSLGTGWEQFFGPGTRLTVL.

The table lists this clonotype with many counts. J is TRBJ2-3 and V is TRBV7-2, with TRBD2 as a possible D gene (6 bases). The CDR3 runs 15 residues. V lost 5 bases to trimming and J lost 4 bases, with 16 bases between them. Per germline, CDR1 SGHTA and CDR2 FQGNSA. DNA for the CDR3: TGTGCCAGCAGCCCACGACTAGGCGGGTCAGATACGCAGTATTTT. Translated: CASSPRLGGSDTQYF.

The V and J genes are TRBV27 and TRBJ2-3; 7 nucleotides match TRBD2. V lost 3 bases, J lost 0 bases, and 15 bases stayed unmatched. The CDR3 has 19 amino acids. Germline CDR1 reads MNHEY; CDR2 reads SMNVEV (reference sequence). CDR3 coding DNA: TGTGCCAGCAGTTTTAGCGGGTCAGCCGGTCTACCTAGCACAGATACGCAGTATTTT. Residues: CASSFSGSAGLPSTDTQYF.

This clonotype was picked up a small number of times. The gene calls are TRBV12-3 or TRBV12-4 and TRBJ2-7; D is possibly TRBD1 (6 bases). V was cut by 5 bases and J by 6 bases, with 11 bases left in between. CDR3 size: 12 residues. In DNA form, the CDR3 reads TGTGCCAGCAGTCGGACAGCTCTCGAGCAGTACTTC. Translated: CASSRTALEQYF.

To note about this clonotype: A read error may be the cause here, since a much bigger clone is one base away. The CDR3 ends on some other residue instead of the conserved phenylalanine or tryptophan, so this is likely a read error. The chain joins TRBV29-1 to TRBJ1-1, with unresolved D. This CDR3 region has 12 residues. Germline assignment: CDR1 SQVTM and CDR2 ANQGSEA. The V end was cut by 1 base, the J end by 4 bases, with 7 bases between. CDR3: CSVEGRGTEAFY. CDR3 DNA sequence: TGCAGCGTTGAAGGCCGTGGCACTGAAGCTTTCTAT.

This clonotype was seen at least ten times. The CDR3 is CASSLGALPPLWNEQFF. As DNA, the CDR3 is TGTGCCAGCAGCTTGGGGGCGCTCCCACCTCTTTGGAATGAGCAGTTCTTC. The chain employs TRBV5-6 and TRBJ2-1; D ambiguous. This CDR3 contains 17 residues. Trimming took off 0 bases at V and 7 bases at J, with 20 bases between the two ends. CDR1 SGHDT and CDR2 YYEEEE come from the germline V gene.

This clonotype was recorded at least ten times. V gene TRBV12-3 or TRBV12-4 combines with J gene TRBJ2-5; D remains unclear. There are 13 residues in the CDR3. The germline V and J ends were trimmed by 2 bases and 0 bases, with 4 bases remaining between them. This CDR3 is CASSLTYQETQYF. The CDR3 DNA is TGTGCCAGCAGTTTAACGTACCAAGAGACCCAGTACTTC.

This clonotype was observed at least ten times. The chain is built from TRBV27 and TRBJ1-5; 7 nucleotides align to TRBD1. The CDR3 has 14 residues. The germline V gene encodes CDR1 MNHEY and CDR2 SMNVEV (reference sequence). V gave up 5 bases and J gave up 3 bases; unmatched junction bases: 4. The CDR3: CASSTGTVNQPQHF. In DNA form, the CDR3 reads TGTGCCAGCAGTACTGGGACAGTCAATCAGCCCCAGCATTTT.

The chain has TRBV12-3 or TRBV12-4 and TRBJ2-7; D is perhaps TRBD2 (5 bases). V was cut by 5 bases and J by 0 bases, with 20 bases left in between. The CDR3 is 17 amino acids. The CDR3 DNA reads as TGTGCCAGCAGTATCCGGAGGTGGGGAATAGCCTCCTACGAGCAGTACTTC. The encoded protein is CASSIRRWGIASYEQYF.

A few counts support this clonotype. The chain couples TRBV2 to TRBJ2-2, with TRBD2 as a possible D gene (7 bases). With 6 bases removed from V and 4 bases from J, the gap between germline ends came to 15 bases. Germline CDR1 reads SNHLY; CDR2 reads FYNNEI. This CDR3 is built from 15 residues. CDR3 DNA: TGTGCCAGCAGGGCCCGGGGGGCGATCACCGGGGAGCTGTTTTTT. Protein sequence: CASRARGAITGELFF.